The 23 T cell receptor beta chains below come from one sample, sequenced in a study of cytomegalovirus exposure and HLA in healthy donors. Amplification used 60 Vbeta primers and 13 Jbeta primers. TCRdb keeps only in-frame clones here, not all; method: immunoSEQ multiplex PCR. The table lists 83,000 or so clones, roughly 76% of them singletons. Sequenced sample: PBMCs. The receptors were gathered from a woman aged 25 to 39 in good health and CMV-seronegative.

V gene TRBV14 combines with J gene TRBJ1-1; unclear D gene. CDR3 length: 14 amino acids. Germline V gene lookup returns CDR1 SGHDN and CDR2 FVKESK. V dropped 3 bases and J dropped 11 bases, with 19 bases sitting between them. The CDR3 loop is CASSQDIVAALAFF. The CDR3 DNA reads as TGTGCCAGCAGCCAGGATATTGTGGCGGCCTTGGCTTTCTTT. Variable domain in full (rest from reference TRBV14 and TRBJ1-1): EAGVTQFPSHSVIEKGQTVTLRCDPISGHDNLYWYRRVMGKEIKFLLHFVKESKQDESGMPNNRFLAERTGGTYSTLKVQPAELEDSGVYFCASSQDIVAALAFFGQGTRLTVV.

There are a few counts of this clone. The genes are TRBV27 and TRBJ2-2, with D uncertain. The CDR3 runs 13 residues. Between the trimmed V and J ends, which lost 10 bases and 0 bases, there was a span of 9 bases. Germline CDR1 reads MNHEY; CDR2 reads SMNVEV (reference sequence). The CDR3 is CATRPANTGELFF. DNA of the CDR3: TGTGCCACACGCCCGGCGAACACCGGGGAGCTGTTTTTT.

This clone occurred a few times. The chain combines TRBV19 with TRBJ1-5; 8 bases agree with TRBD1. Germline assignment: CDR1 LNHDA and CDR2 SQIVND (reference sequence). V was clipped by 3 bases and J by 0 bases; unmatched bases: 4. This CDR3 has 16 amino acids. Here the CDR3 reads CASSIRTGNSNQPQHF. The CDR3 region has the DNA TGTGCCAGTAGTATCCGGACAGGGAATAGCAATCAGCCCCAGCATTTT.

The genes are TRBV14 and TRBJ2-6; no definite D call. CDR1 is SGHDN and CDR2 is FVKESK in the germline V gene. The CDR3 is 15 amino acids. V was trimmed by 2 bases and J by 3 bases, leaving 8 bases between them. For the CDR3, the DNA is TGTGCCAGCAGCCAACTCAGAGGTGGGGCCAACGTCCTGACTTTC. It translates to CASSQLRGGANVLTF.

The CDR3 sequence is CASSLEWGQGVNEQFF. The CDR3 DNA is TGTGCCAGCAGCTTAGAGTGGGGACAGGGTGTCAATGAGCAGTTCTTC. The genes are TRBV11-3 and TRBJ2-1; TRBD1 agrees at 9 bases. CDR1 is SGHNT and CDR2 is YENEEA in the germline V gene. The length of the CDR3 is 16 residues. Trimming cost V 0 bases and J 6 bases; bases outside gene matches: 6.

J is TRBJ1-5 and V is TRBV28, with 10 bases fitting TRBD1. V trimming: 5 bases; J trimming: 6 bases; junction bases outside the gene matches: 10. The germline V gene has CDR1 MDHEN and CDR2 SYDVKM. The CDR3 runs to 16 residues. In DNA form, the CDR3 reads TGTGCCAGCAGTCCCTCCGGGACAGGGGTGGTTCAGCCCCAGCATTTT. This translates into CASSPSGTGVVQPQHF.

Remarks on this clone: Germline is not matched at one junction end, which may reflect a read error. The chain is built from TRBV7-9 and TRBJ1-1; TRBD1 aligns across 8 bases. CDR1 is SEHNR, CDR2 FQNEAQ, per germline (reference sequence). CDR3 length: 15 residues. For the CDR3, the DNA is TGTTCCAGCAGCTCCTTGACGGACAGGGTTCGAATAGCTTTCTTT. This encodes CSSSSLTDRVRIAFF.

This sequence joins TRBV9 and TRBJ2-2, with 8 bases identical to TRBD2. After removal of 3 bases from V and 0 bases from J, the junction contained 4 bases not matched to a gene. The CDR3 runs 16 residues. Germline assignment: CDR1 SGDLS and CDR2 YYNGEE. For the CDR3, the DNA is TGTGCCAGCAGCGCGACACTAGCGGCGAACACCGGGGAGCTGTTTTTT. It specifies CASSATLAANTGELFF.

This chain links TRBV6-1 with TRBJ2-1; 7 nucleotides align to TRBD2. Trimming cost V 4 bases and J 3 bases; bases outside gene matches: 6. This CDR3 is 15 amino acids long. Germline assignment: CDR1 MNHNS and CDR2 SASEGT. The CDR3 DNA is TGTGCCAGCAGTGGCGGCGGGAGAAACTACAATGAGCAGTTCTTC. Protein: CASSGGGRNYNEQFF.

This chain links TRBV12-5 with TRBJ1-1; D gene unclear. Trimming removed 7 bases at V and 5 bases at J, with 17 bases between. The CDR3 covers 14 residues. Germline V gene sequence: CDR1 LGHNT, CDR2 FRNRAP. This CDR3 reads CASALGGVGTEAFF. The CDR3, as DNA: TGTGCTAGTGCCCTAGGCGGGGTGGGTACTGAAGCTTTCTTT.

This chain connects TRBV9 to TRBJ1-1; a possible D gene is TRBD1 (5 bases). CDR1 is SGDLS, CDR2 YYNGEE, per germline. Deletions cut 0 bases from V and 4 bases from J, with 10 bases between. The CDR3 totals 14 residues. CDR3 DNA: TGTGCCAGCAGCGTAGATGGGAGGGGCACTGAAGCTTTCTTT. It specifies CASSVDGRGTEAFF. Variable domain in full (rest from reference TRBV9 and TRBJ1-1): DSGVTQTPKHLITATGQRVTLRCSPRSGDLSVYWYQQSLDQGLQFLIQYYNGEERAKGNILERFSAQQFPDLHSELNLSSLELGDSALYFCASSVDGRGTEAFFGQGTRLTVV.

V and J are TRBV9 and TRBJ2-5; 9 bases align to TRBD2. The CDR3 contains 16 residues. Germline-derived CDR1 and CDR2 are SGDLS and YYNGEE. J gave up 4 bases and V 0 bases, and 7 bases lay outside the gene matches. The CDR3 bases are TGTGCCAGCAGCGTAGGTGGCGGGAGGGCCCCAGAGACCCAGTACTTC. It codes for CASSVGGGRAPETQYF. Using reference TRBV9 and TRBJ2-5 for the parts outside the CDR3, the full variable domain is DSGVTQTPKHLITATGQRVTLRCSPRSGDLSVYWYQQSLDQGLQFLIQYYNGEERAKGNILERFSAQQFPDLHSELNLSSLELGDSALYFCASSVGGGRAPETQYFGPGTRLLVL.

The sample holds one count of this clone. A read error may produce the germline difference seen at one junction end. This rearrangement joins TRBV29-1 to TRBJ1-5; possibly TRBD1 for D (6 bases). CDR3 size: 18 residues. Germline V gene sequence: CDR1 SQVTM, CDR2 ANQGSEA. The CDR3 region is CSVPVGGLTGNGNQPQHF. In DNA, the CDR3 is TGCAGCGTTCCGGTTGGCGGCCTGACAGGTAACGGCAATCAGCCCCAACATTTT.

The chain links TRBV19 to TRBJ2-7; 7 nucleotides line up with TRBD1. The ends lost 10 bases at V and 0 bases at J; junction bases unmatched: 9. Looked up from germline, CDR1 is LNHDA and CDR2 is SQIVND (reference sequence). The CDR3 has 14 amino acids. DNA for the CDR3: TGTGCCACCCGACAGGGTACTATCTCCTACGAGCAGTACTTC. Translating it yields CATRQGTISYEQYF.

The rearrangement links TRBV4-2 to TRBJ2-2, with 8 bases identical to TRBD1. Per germline, CDR1 LGHNA and CDR2 YNFKEQ. V lost 3 bases, J lost 5 bases, and 5 bases stayed unmatched. CDR3 length: 15 residues. Here the CDR3 DNA reads TGTGCCAGCAGCCAGTGGACAGGGTCGACCGGGGAGCTGTTTTTT. Its protein product is CASSQWTGSTGELFF.

The rearrangement uses TRBV5-3 and TRBJ2-5, with D tentatively TRBD1 (5 bases). TRBV5-3 is noted as an ORF with a role that remains uncertain. The CDR3 covers 12 residues. The ends were cut back, 0 bases at V and 13 bases at J, with 13 bases in the middle. CDR3 coding DNA: TGTGCCAGAAGCTTGGAAGGATGGGGCTGGTACTTC. Amino acids: CARSLEGWGWYF.

The rearrangement uses TRBV9 and TRBJ2-2; D is unresolved. The CDR3 sequence is 14 residues long. Germline V gene data show CDR1 as SGDLS and CDR2 as YYNGEE. V was shortened by 6 bases and J by 7 bases, with 16 bases between the two germline ends. Here the CDR3 reads CASTFPSNGGELFF. For the CDR3, the DNA is TGTGCCAGCACTTTCCCGTCCAACGGCGGGGAGCTGTTTTTT.

The CDR3 coding sequence is TGTGCCAGCTCACCAGGAGTAGCGTACGAGACCCAGTACTTC. Translated: CASSPGVAYETQYF. The rearrangement uses TRBV18 and TRBJ2-5; a possible D gene is TRBD2 (5 bases). Germline CDR1 and CDR2: KGHSH and LQKENI. The CDR3 spans 14 residues. V lost 2 bases to trimming and J lost 5 bases, with 12 bases between them.

In its sample, this clone was seen a few times. CDR3 nucleotide sequence: TGCGCCAGCAGCAGCGGGACTAGCGGGAGTGGTGAGCAGTTCTTC. Encoded protein: CASSSGTSGSGEQFF. The V gene is TRBV5-1, the J gene TRBJ2-1, with 14 positions matching TRBD2. Germline V gene lookup returns CDR1 SGHRS and CDR2 YFSETQ. With 4 bases clipped from V and 9 bases from J, the junction kept 6 bases outside the gene matches. This CDR3 has 15 residues.

The rearrangement links TRBV5-1 to TRBJ2-1; 8 bases agree with TRBD1. The V gene's germline CDR1 is SGHRS and CDR2 YFSETQ. This CDR3 spans 14 amino acids. Unmatched junction bases numbered 2, after V lost 0 bases and J lost 6 bases. DNA for the CDR3: TGCGCCAGCAGCTTGGGGGACAGGACCAATGAGCAGTTCTTC. It translates to CASSLGDRTNEQFF. The full variable domain, with the rest looked up from reference TRBV5-1 and TRBJ2-1, is KAGVTQTPRYLIKTRGQQVTLSCSPISGHRSVSWYQQTPGQGLQFLFEYFSETQRNKGNFPGRFSGRQFSNSRSEMNVSTLELGDSALYLCASSLGDRTNEQFFGPGTRLTVL.

This sequence joins TRBV5-1 and TRBJ2-3, with D possibly matching TRBD1 (6 bases). This CDR3 spans 15 amino acids. Trimming removed 3 bases at V and 3 bases at J, with 14 bases between. CDR1 and CDR2 (germline): SGHRS, YFSETQ. DNA of the CDR3: TGCGCCAGCAGCTCCCAGACAGGCCGGACAGATACGCAGTATTTT. Translation: CASSSQTGRTDTQYF.

The chain employs TRBV19 and TRBJ2-2; D is perhaps TRBD2 (6 bases). V gave up 5 bases and J gave up 5 bases, with 15 bases separating them. This CDR3 region has 15 residues. Germline lookup yields CDR1 LNHDA and CDR2 SQIVND (reference sequence). CDR3 sequence reads: CASSSGGTRTGELFF. The CDR3, as DNA: TGTGCCAGTAGTTCCGGGGGAACTAGGACCGGGGAGCTGTTTTTT.

The CDR3 nucleotides are TGTGCCAGCAGCTTGGGGGCAGCCATTCAGTACTTC. This encodes CASSLGAAIQYF. The rearrangement uses TRBV5-6 and TRBJ2-4; D is unclear. The germline CDR1 and CDR2 sequences are SGHDT and YYEEEE. V dropped 0 bases and J dropped 9 bases, with 7 bases sitting between them. The CDR3 is made up of 12 amino acids.